Included here is one T cell receptor beta chain sequence, with context. Its antigen target is currently unknown. One base away there is no much larger clone; base qualities are not given. This entry belongs to a study of control samples from healthy donors and cancer patients (dated by TCRdb to 2019 to 2021). V drops 4 bases and J drops 1 base, leaving 6 bases in between. The germline V gene supplies CDR1 SGDLS and CDR2 YYNGEE. From its cysteine to its phenylalanine, the CDR3 spans 14 amino acids. Only the CDR3 DNA stays, 42 bases, in frame from base 1. Libraries were built with the immunoSEQ multiplex PCR assay. The immuneACCESS repertoire file appears here via TCRdb, limited to in-frame rearrangements. These files lack a portion of the clones; in checked studies, under half of the deficit traces to unresolved V genes, and the cause of the others is not known. For this sample there are roughly 130,000 clones; around 93% appear just once. The top ten constitute roughly 8.7% of the sample.

This TCR came from a man younger than 30 in good health. The receptor chain draws on TRBV9 and TRBJ2-6, with the D gene not confidently named. The source material was blood. The DNA sequence is as follows: TGTGCCAGCAGCACCGATTCTGGGGCCAACGTCCTGACTTTC. The resulting protein is CASSTDSGANVLTF.